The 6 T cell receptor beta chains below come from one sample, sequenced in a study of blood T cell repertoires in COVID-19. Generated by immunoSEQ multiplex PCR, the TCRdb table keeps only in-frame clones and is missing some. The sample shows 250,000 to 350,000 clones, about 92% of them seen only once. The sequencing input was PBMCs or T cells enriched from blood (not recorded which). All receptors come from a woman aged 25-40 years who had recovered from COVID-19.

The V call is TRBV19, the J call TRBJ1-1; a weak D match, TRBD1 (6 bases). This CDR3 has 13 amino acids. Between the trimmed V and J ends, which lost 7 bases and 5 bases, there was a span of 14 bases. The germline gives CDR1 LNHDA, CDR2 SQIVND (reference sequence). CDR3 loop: CASTVTGSTEAFF. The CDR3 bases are TGTGCCAGTACCGTTACAGGGAGTACTGAAGCTTTCTTT.

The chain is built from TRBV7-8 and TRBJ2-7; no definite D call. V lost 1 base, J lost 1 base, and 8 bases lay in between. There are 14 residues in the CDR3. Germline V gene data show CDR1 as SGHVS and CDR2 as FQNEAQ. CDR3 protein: CASSLVAVSYEQYF. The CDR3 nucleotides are TGTGCCAGCAGCTTAGTTGCGGTGTCCTACGAGCAGTACTTC.

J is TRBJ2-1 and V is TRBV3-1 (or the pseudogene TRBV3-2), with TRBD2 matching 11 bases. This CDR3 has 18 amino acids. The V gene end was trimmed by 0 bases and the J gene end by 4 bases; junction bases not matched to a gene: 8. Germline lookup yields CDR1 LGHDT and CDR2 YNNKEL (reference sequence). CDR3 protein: CASSQDSVAGGLYNEQFF. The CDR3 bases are TGTGCCAGCAGCCAAGATTCGGTAGCGGGGGGGTTATACAATGAGCAGTTCTTC.

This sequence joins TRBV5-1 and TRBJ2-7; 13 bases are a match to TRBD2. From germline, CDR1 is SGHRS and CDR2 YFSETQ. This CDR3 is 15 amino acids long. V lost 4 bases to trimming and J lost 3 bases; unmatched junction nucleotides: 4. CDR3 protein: CASSPRTSGSYEQYF. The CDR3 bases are TGCGCCAGCAGCCCCAGGACTAGCGGGAGCTACGAGCAGTACTTC.

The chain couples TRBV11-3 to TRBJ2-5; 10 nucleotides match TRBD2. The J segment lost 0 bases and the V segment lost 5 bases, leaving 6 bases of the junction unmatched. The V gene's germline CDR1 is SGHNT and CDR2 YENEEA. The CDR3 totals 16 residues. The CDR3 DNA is TGTGCCAGCAGCGACCGGACTAGCGGAAACCAAGAGACCCAGTACTTC. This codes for CASSDRTSGNQETQYF.

CDR3 in DNA: TGCGCCAGCAGCTTGTCTACCGGGACAGGGGTTGCCTGGGAGACCCAGTACTTC. Protein sequence: CASSLSTGTGVAWETQYF. This chain joins TRBV5-1 and TRBJ2-5, with TRBD1 matching 10 bases. CDR1 is SGHRS, CDR2 YFSETQ, per germline. The J segment lost 5 bases and the V segment lost 1 base, leaving 14 bases of the junction unmatched. The CDR3 has 18 amino acids.